A selection of T cell receptor beta chains follows, all from one sample in a study of T-cell reconstitution after alpha-beta-depleted transplantation in children. TCRdb passed the PCR reads through MiXCR, listing each CDR3 protein once. The sample carries about 540,000 distinct CDR3 sequences, around 20% recorded once. Sequences were derived from PBMCs from the stem cell graft donor, sampled from the stem cell graft. The receptors here all came from a human donor who donated a stem cell graft to a child with acute lymphoblastic leukemia. CDR3s include the opening cysteine and the closing phenylalanine or tryptophan. Fields, in order: D gene, V gene, J gene, clone size, CDR3 protein, CDR3 DNA. The D gene is left open where the match is weak. The size field is filled for only some rows; it gives once, few, many or a size class.

D gene: TRBD2; V gene: TRBV24-1; J gene: TRBJ2-1; clone size: -; CDR3 protein: CATRAGVSYNEQFF; CDR3 DNA: TGTGCCACCAGAGCGGGAGTCTCCTACAATGAGCAGTTCTTC
D gene: TRBD1; V gene: TRBV27; J gene: TRBJ1-4; clone size: many; CDR3 protein: CASSYDRATEKLFF; CDR3 DNA: TGTGCCAGCAGTTACGACAGGGCGACCGAGAAACTGTTTTTT
D gene: TRBD2; V gene: TRBV5-1; J gene: TRBJ2-7; clone size: few; CDR3 protein: CASSPGLEGYEQYF; CDR3 DNA: TGCGCCAGCAGCCCGGGACTAGAAGGTTACGAGCAGTACTTC
D gene: -; V gene: TRBV20-1; J gene: TRBJ1-3; clone size: few; CDR3 protein: CSARDPDSVYGNTIYF; CDR3 DNA: TGCAGTGCTAGAGACCCCGACAGCGTTTACGGAAACACCATATATTTT
D gene: -; V gene: TRBV27; J gene: TRBJ1-3; clone size: few; CDR3 protein: CASSDTGRSSGNTIYF; CDR3 DNA: TGTGCCAGCAGCGACACGGGTCGTAGCTCTGGAAACACCATATATTTT
D gene: -; V gene: TRBV10-1; J gene: TRBJ1-1; clone size: few; CDR3 protein: CASSDLTTEAFF; CDR3 DNA: TGCGCCAGCAGTGATTTGACAACAGAAGCTTTCTTT
D gene: -; V gene: TRBV7-7; J gene: TRBJ2-1; clone size: few; CDR3 protein: CASSFSGAPGNEQFF; CDR3 DNA: TGTGCCAGCAGCTTCTCCGGGGCCCCCGGCAATGAGCAGTTCTTC
D gene: -; V gene: TRBV12-3/TRBV12-4; J gene: TRBJ2-7; clone size: many; CDR3 protein: CASSFGVGYEQYF; CDR3 DNA: TGTGCCAGCAGTTTTGGGGTGGGCTACGAGCAGTACTTC
D gene: TRBD1; V gene: TRBV29-1; J gene: TRBJ2-2; clone size: -; CDR3 protein: CSGRTGSVTGELFF; CDR3 DNA: TGCAGCGGTAGGACAGGTTCGGTCACCGGGGAGCTGTTTTTT
D gene: -; V gene: TRBV4-1; J gene: TRBJ2-2; clone size: -; CDR3 protein: CASSQDRTPGELFF; CDR3 DNA: TGCGCCAGCAGCCAAGATCGGACTCCCGGGGAGCTGTTTTTT
D gene: TRBD2; V gene: TRBV27; J gene: TRBJ2-1; clone size: many; CDR3 protein: CASSLFGTSGVNEQFF; CDR3 DNA: TGTGCCAGCAGCCTTTTCGGGACTAGCGGGGTTAATGAGCAGTTCTTC
D gene: -; V gene: TRBV7-9; J gene: TRBJ2-7; clone size: -; CDR3 protein: CASSFPSSTEQYF; CDR3 DNA: TGTGCCAGCAGCTTTCCCTCGTCGACCGAGCAGTACTTC
D gene: -; V gene: TRBV5-1; J gene: TRBJ2-3; clone size: few; CDR3 protein: CASSPYRFSSTDTQYF; CDR3 DNA: TGCGCCAGCAGCCCCTACAGATTTTCTAGCACAGATACGCAGTATTTT
D gene: -; V gene: TRBV12-3/TRBV12-4; J gene: TRBJ2-3; clone size: -; CDR3 protein: CASSFYRDSTDTQYF; CDR3 DNA: TGTGCCAGCAGCTTCTACAGGGATAGCACAGATACGCAGTATTTT
D gene: -; V gene: TRBV10-3; J gene: TRBJ2-1; clone size: -; CDR3 protein: CAIRGEGGEQFF; CDR3 DNA: TGTGCCATCAGAGGGGAAGGAGGGGAGCAGTTCTTC
D gene: TRBD1; V gene: TRBV5-1; J gene: TRBJ1-3; clone size: few; CDR3 protein: CASSFGTASGNTIYF; CDR3 DNA: TGCGCCAGCAGCTTTGGGACAGCCTCTGGAAACACCATATATTTT
D gene: -; V gene: TRBV7-9; J gene: TRBJ1-1; clone size: many; CDR3 protein: CASSNWDLMNTEAFF; CDR3 DNA: TGTGCCAGCAGCAACTGGGACCTAATGAACACTGAAGCTTTCTTT
D gene: TRBD2; V gene: TRBV11-3; J gene: TRBJ2-7; clone size: -; CDR3 protein: CASSSRLAPYEQYF; CDR3 DNA: TGTGCCAGCAGCTCCCGACTAGCGCCCTACGAGCAGTACTTC
D gene: -; V gene: TRBV9; J gene: TRBJ2-3; clone size: -; CDR3 protein: CASSVFERDTRDTQYF; CDR3 DNA: TGTGCCAGCAGCGTATTCGAGCGGGACACAAGAGATACGCAGTATTTT
D gene: -; V gene: TRBV29-1; J gene: TRBJ2-6; clone size: -; CDR3 protein: CSVDEGTGANVLTF; CDR3 DNA: TGCAGCGTTGACGAGGGAACTGGGGCCAACGTCCTGACTTTC
D gene: TRBD2; V gene: TRBV27; J gene: TRBJ2-5; clone size: -; CDR3 protein: CASSLFLSASGEETQYF; CDR3 DNA: TGTGCCAGCAGTTTATTTCTCTCGGCTAGCGGTGAAGAGACCCAGTACTTC
D gene: -; V gene: TRBV21-1; J gene: TRBJ2-7; clone size: -; CDR3 protein: CASTHPNEQYF; CDR3 DNA: TGTGCCAGCACCCATCCAAACGAGCAGTACTTC
D gene: -; V gene: TRBV6-2/TRBV6-3; J gene: TRBJ2-7; clone size: -; CDR3 protein: CASSSVDYLGGYEQYF; CDR3 DNA: TGTGCCAGCAGTTCGGTCGATTACCTGGGGGGCTACGAGCAGTACTTC
D gene: -; V gene: TRBV27; J gene: TRBJ1-1; clone size: -; CDR3 protein: CASHSRGAEAFF; CDR3 DNA: TGTGCCAGCCACAGCCGTGGAGCTGAAGCTTTCTTT
D gene: TRBD1; V gene: TRBV20-1; J gene: TRBJ2-7; clone size: few; CDR3 protein: CSARRDRGNF; CDR3 DNA: TGCAGTGCTCGGAGGGACAGGGGGAACTTC
D gene: -; V gene: TRBV27; J gene: TRBJ2-2; clone size: -; CDR3 protein: CASSPPRVTQTGELFF; CDR3 DNA: TGTGCCAGCAGTCCACCCAGGGTGACCCAGACCGGGGAGCTGTTTTTT
D gene: TRBD2; V gene: TRBV5-1; J gene: TRBJ2-7; clone size: few; CDR3 protein: CASSPRTSYDEQYF; CDR3 DNA: TGCGCCAGCAGCCCCCGGACTAGTTATGACGAGCAGTACTTC
D gene: TRBD2; V gene: TRBV12-3/TRBV12-4; J gene: TRBJ2-2; clone size: few; CDR3 protein: CASTDPGLAGGRNTGELFF; CDR3 DNA: TGTGCCAGCACCGACCCGGGACTAGCGGGAGGGCGAAACACCGGGGAGCTGTTTTTT
D gene: -; V gene: TRBV3-1; J gene: TRBJ2-7; clone size: once; CDR3 protein: CASSAGSRRQYF; CDR3 DNA: TGTGCCAGCAGCGCCGGGTCCCGGCGGCAGTACTTC
D gene: -; V gene: TRBV9; J gene: TRBJ2-1; clone size: few; CDR3 protein: CASSPLEERMYNEQFF; CDR3 DNA: TGTGCCAGCAGCCCCCTTGAGGAGCGGATGTACAATGAGCAGTTCTTC
D gene: TRBD1; V gene: TRBV10-1; J gene: TRBJ2-7; clone size: -; CDR3 protein: CASSGPPLARGQEEQYF; CDR3 DNA: TGCGCCAGCAGCGGACCCCCACTAGCTCGGGGACAGGAGGAGCAGTACTTC
D gene: -; V gene: TRBV5-1; J gene: TRBJ2-2; clone size: few; CDR3 protein: CASSLSWGLNTGELFF; CDR3 DNA: TGCGCCAGCAGCTTGAGTTGGGGGCTCAACACCGGGGAGCTGTTTTTT
D gene: -; V gene: TRBV18; J gene: TRBJ2-3; clone size: -; CDR3 protein: CASSLSFTTDTQYF; CDR3 DNA: TGTGCCAGCTCACTTTCCTTCACCACAGATACGCAGTATTTT
D gene: TRBD2; V gene: TRBV20-1; J gene: TRBJ2-1; clone size: -; CDR3 protein: CSATYGTSGISSYNEQFF; CDR3 DNA: TGCAGTGCTACCTATGGGACTAGCGGTATTAGCTCCTACAATGAGCAGTTCTTC
D gene: -; V gene: TRBV6-5; J gene: TRBJ2-3; clone size: few; CDR3 protein: CASSYSERDTQYF; CDR3 DNA: TGTGCCAGCAGTTACTCCGAGCGAGATACGCAGTATTTT
D gene: TRBD2; V gene: TRBV7-3; J gene: TRBJ2-1; clone size: -; CDR3 protein: CASSSGLATYNEQFF; CDR3 DNA: TGTGCCAGCAGCTCCGGACTAGCGACCTACAATGAGCAGTTCTTC
D gene: TRBD1; V gene: TRBV24-1; J gene: TRBJ2-7; clone size: few; CDR3 protein: CATSDPLTGGEQYF; CDR3 DNA: TGTGCCACCAGTGACCCGCTGACAGGGGGTGAGCAGTACTTC